This T cell receptor beta chain was profiled in a study of cytomegalovirus exposure and HLA in healthy donors. At the level of the study: A later analysis reported the 90 to 150 validation repertoires used the same platform as the approximately 670 first-cohort repertoires. Study-wide findings and caveats: Within the approximately 130 validation repertoires, first-cohort TCR clusters tended to co-occur, according to a later analysis. The study recorded more than 150 TCR beta chains that were cytomegalovirus-associated.

Measured with immunoSEQ multiplex PCR; TCRdb has only the in-frame clones, and not every one. The data show some 240,000 clones, around 87% seen once. The CDR3 extends over 15 amino acids. Germline-derived CDR1 and CDR2 are SGHNT and YENEEA. The V end lost 0 bases, the J end lost 7 bases, and 16 bases lay between the germline ends. With respect to this clone: Its specificity is not known.

This receptor was taken from a woman under 30 in good health and CMV-seropositive. The chain links TRBV11-3 to TRBJ2-7; a weak D match, TRBD2 (6 bases). Sequencing was carried out using PBMCs. This CDR3 is CASSLEGGAYGEQYF. CDR3 DNA sequence: TGTGCCAGCAGCTTAGAGGGAGGCGCTTACGGGGAGCAGTACTTC. Variable domain in full (rest from reference TRBV11-3 and TRBJ2-7): EAGVVQSPRYKIIEKKQPVAFWCNPISGHNTLYWYLQNLGQGPELLIRYENEEAVDDSQLPKDRFSAERLKGVDSTLKIQPAELGDSAVYLCASSLEGGAYGEQYFGPGTRLTVT.